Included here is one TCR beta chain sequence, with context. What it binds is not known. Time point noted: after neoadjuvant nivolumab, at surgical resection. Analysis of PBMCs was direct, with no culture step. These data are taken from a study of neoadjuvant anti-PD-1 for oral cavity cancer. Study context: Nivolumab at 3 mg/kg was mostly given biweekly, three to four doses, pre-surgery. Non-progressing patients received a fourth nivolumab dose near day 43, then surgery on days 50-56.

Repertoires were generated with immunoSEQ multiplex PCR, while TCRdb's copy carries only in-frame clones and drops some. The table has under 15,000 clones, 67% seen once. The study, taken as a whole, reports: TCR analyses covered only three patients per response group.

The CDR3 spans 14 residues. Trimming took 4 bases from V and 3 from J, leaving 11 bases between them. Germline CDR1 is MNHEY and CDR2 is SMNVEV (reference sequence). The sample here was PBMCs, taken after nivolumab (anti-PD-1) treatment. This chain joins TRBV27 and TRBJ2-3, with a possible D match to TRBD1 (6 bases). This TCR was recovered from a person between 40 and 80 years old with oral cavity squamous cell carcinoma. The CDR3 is CASSSGQNTDTQYF. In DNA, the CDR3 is TGTGCCAGCAGTTCCGGACAGAATACAGATACGCAGTATTTT.